The clone carrying this TCR beta chain was seen a few times. The CDR3 loop spans 16 amino acids. The J segment lost 2 bases and the V segment lost 8 bases, leaving 9 bases of the junction unmatched. CDR1 DFQATT and CDR2 SNEGSKA come from the germline V gene (reference sequence). The second PCR ran about 6 to 12 cycles with a sample-barcoded 5' primer and J-beta primers. Tagging of each cDNA molecule was performed by a template-switch adaptor with 12 random nucleotides. TCRdb reprocessed the 5' RACE reads via MiXCR and lists one record per CDR3 protein. The sample holds some 780,000 distinct CDR3 sequences, more than 55% seen once. The data were obtained in a study of blood T cells in healthy people across ages.

V usage is TRBV20-1 and J usage is TRBJ2-1; 13 nucleotides align to TRBD2. The sequenced material came from blood. This receptor was identified in a man between 40 and 49 years old in good health. The DNA for the CDR3 is TGCAGTAAATTCCCGGGACTAGCGGGACCCTACAATGAGCAGTTCTTC. As protein: CSKFPGLAGPYNEQFF.